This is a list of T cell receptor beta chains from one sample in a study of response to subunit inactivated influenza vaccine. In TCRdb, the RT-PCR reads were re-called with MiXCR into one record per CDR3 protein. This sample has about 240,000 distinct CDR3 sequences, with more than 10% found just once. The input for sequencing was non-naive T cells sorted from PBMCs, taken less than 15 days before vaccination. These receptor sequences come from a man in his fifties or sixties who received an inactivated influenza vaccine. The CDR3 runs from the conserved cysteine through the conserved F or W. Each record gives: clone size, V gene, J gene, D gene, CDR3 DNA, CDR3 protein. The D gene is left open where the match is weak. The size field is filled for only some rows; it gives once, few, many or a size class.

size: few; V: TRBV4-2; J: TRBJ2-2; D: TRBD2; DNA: TGTGCCAGCAGCCGTGTTGCGGGAGGGAACACCGGGGAGCTGTTTTTT; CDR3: CASSRVAGGNTGELFF
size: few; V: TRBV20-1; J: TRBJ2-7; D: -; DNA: TGCAGTGCTAGATCGATTTCCTACGAGCAGTACTTC; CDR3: CSARSISYEQYF
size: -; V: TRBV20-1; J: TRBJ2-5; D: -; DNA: TGCAGTGCTACCAAAACACTACTTGGGCAGACCCAGTACTTC; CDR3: CSATKTLLGQTQYF
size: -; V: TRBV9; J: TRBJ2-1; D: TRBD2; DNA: TGTGCCAGCAGCGTGGCTAGCGGGACACCTAATGAGCAGTTCTTC; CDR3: CASSVASGTPNEQFF
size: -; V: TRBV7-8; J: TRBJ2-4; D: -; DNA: TGTGCCAGCAGCCCAAGCATAGCGGTGAACATTCAGTACTTC; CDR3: CASSPSIAVNIQYF
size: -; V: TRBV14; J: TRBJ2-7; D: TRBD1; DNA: TGTGCCAGCAGTCCACTCGCCGGGACAGGGATCTACGAGCAGTACTTC; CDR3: CASSPLAGTGIYEQYF
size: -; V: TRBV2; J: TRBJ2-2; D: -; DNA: TGTGCCAGCAGTCCTAAGAGGACCGGGGAGCTGTTTTTT; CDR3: CASSPKRTGELFF
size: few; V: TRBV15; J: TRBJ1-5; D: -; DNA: TGTGCCACCAGCAGAGTACGGGTCAATCAGCCCCAGCATTTT; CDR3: CATSRVRVNQPQHF
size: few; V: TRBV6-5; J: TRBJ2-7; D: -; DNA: TGTGCCAGCAGTTGGACACCTACCTACGAGCAGTACTTC; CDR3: CASSWTPTYEQYF
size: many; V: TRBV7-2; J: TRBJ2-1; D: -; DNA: TGTGCCAGCAGCCCTGTCTCGTTCTCCTACAATGAGCAGTTCTTC; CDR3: CASSPVSFSYNEQFF
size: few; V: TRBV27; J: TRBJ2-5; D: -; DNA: TGTGCCAGCCCCTCGCCTAGCTCCCAAGAGACCCAGTACTTC; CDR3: CASPSPSSQETQYF
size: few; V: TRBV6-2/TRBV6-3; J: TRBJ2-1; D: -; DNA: TGTGCCAGCAGCGGGGATACTAGCCCTTTCTACAATGAGCAGTTCTTC; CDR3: CASSGDTSPFYNEQFF
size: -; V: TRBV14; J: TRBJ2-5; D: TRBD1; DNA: TGTGCCAGCAGCCAAGGCATATGGAATTGGGACAGTTGGAGGGAGACCCAGTACTTC; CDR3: CASSQGIWNWDSWRETQYF
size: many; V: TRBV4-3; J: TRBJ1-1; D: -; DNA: TGCGCCAGCAGCCATTCCCCGGGGACACCTTGGAACACTGAAGCTTTCTTT; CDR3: CASSHSPGTPWNTEAFF
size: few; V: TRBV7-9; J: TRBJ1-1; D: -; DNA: TGTGCCAGCAGCTTAGATGGGGTTTCTGAAGCTTTCTTT; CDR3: CASSLDGVSEAFF
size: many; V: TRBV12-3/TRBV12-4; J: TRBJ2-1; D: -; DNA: TGTGCCAGCAGCCGCCTCATGGAGGGACACAATGAGCAGTTCTTC; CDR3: CASSRLMEGHNEQFF
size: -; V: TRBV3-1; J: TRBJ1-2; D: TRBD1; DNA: TGTGCCAGCAGCCTTGTAACAGGGGGCTCTGGCTACACCTTC; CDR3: CASSLVTGGSGYTF
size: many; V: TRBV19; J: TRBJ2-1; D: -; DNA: TGTGCCAGTAGTATCGGGCGCGAGCAGTTCTTC; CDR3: CASSIGREQFF
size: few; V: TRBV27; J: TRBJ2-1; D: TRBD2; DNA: TGTGCCAGCAGATATAAGGGACTAGCGGGTGGTGGTGAGCAGTTCTTC; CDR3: CASRYKGLAGGGEQFF
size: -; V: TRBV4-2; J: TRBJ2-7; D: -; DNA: TGTGCCAGCAGCCACCCCCGAGGCGAGCAGTACTTC; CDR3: CASSHPRGEQYF
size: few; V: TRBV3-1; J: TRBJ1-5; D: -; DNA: TGTGCCAGCAGCCAAGACGGAGCAGATAGCAATCAGCCCCAGCATTTT; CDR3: CASSQDGADSNQPQHF
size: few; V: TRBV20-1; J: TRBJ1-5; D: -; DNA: TGCAGTGCTAGAGTCACCAGCCTCAATCAGCCCCAGCATTTT; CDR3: CSARVTSLNQPQHF
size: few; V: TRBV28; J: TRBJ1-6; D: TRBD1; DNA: TGTGCCAGCAGAAACGACAGGGGTGGTAATTCACCCCTCCACTTT; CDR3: CASRNDRGGNSPLHF
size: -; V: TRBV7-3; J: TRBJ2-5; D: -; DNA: TGTGCCAGCAGTCGGGACGGTGGGGAGACCCAGTACTTC; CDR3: CASSRDGGETQYF
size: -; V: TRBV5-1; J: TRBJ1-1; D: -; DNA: TGCGCCAGCAGCTTAGGGGAAGTGAACACTGAAGCTTTCTTT; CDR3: CASSLGEVNTEAFF
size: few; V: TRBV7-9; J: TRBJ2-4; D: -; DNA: TGTGCCAGCAGCCAGGACGGGCGAGTAGGCATTCAGTACTTC; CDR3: CASSQDGRVGIQYF
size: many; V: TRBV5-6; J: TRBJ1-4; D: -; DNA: TGTGCCAGCAGCTTCTCTTCTGGGCCTAATGAAAAACTGTTTTTT; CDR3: CASSFSSGPNEKLFF
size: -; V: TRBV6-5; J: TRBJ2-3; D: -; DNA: TGTGCCACCAGCACATCGAGTAGTGGCACAGATACGCAGTATTTT; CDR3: CATSTSSSGTDTQYF
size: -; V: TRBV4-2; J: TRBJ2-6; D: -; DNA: TGTGCCAGCAGCATACAGGCCTTCAACGTCCTGACTTTC; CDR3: CASSIQAFNVLTF
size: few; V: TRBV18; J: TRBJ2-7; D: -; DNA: TGTGCCAGCTCACCGGAATCCTACGAGCAGTACTTC; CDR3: CASSPESYEQYF
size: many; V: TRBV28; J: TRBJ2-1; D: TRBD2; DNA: TGTGCCAGCAGCAGATTAGCGGGGGGGCTGTCAAATGAGCAGTTCTTC; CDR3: CASSRLAGGLSNEQFF
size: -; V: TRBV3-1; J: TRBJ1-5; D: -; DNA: TGTGCCAGCAGCCAAGGGGTTAATAGCAATCAGCCCCAGCATTTT; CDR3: CASSQGVNSNQPQHF
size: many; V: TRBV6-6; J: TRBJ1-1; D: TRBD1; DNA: TGTGCCAGCACCTACCCAGGGGGTGGTGAAGCTTTCTTT; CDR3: CASTYPGGGEAFF
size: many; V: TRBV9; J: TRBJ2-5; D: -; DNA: TGTGCCAGCAGCGTAGAGTCAGGCAGGGGGGGGACCCAGTACTTC; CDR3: CASSVESGRGGTQYF
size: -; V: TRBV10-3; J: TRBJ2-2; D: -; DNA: TGTGCCATGGGCGCATCGGGAGAGATCGCGGGCGGGGAGCTGTTTTTT; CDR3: CAMGASGEIAGGELFF
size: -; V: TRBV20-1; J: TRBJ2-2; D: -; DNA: TGCAGTGCTAGAGTCGGTACAGGGTTTGACACCGGGGAGCTGTTTTTT; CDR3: CSARVGTGFDTGELFF
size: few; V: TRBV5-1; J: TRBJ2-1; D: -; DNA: TGCGCCAGCAGCAAGGACTCCACCAGGGAGCAGTTCTTC; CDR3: CASSKDSTREQFF
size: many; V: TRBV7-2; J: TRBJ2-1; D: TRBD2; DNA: TGTGCCAGCAGCTTAGAGGGGACTAGGGGTGAGCAGTTCTTC; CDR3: CASSLEGTRGEQFF
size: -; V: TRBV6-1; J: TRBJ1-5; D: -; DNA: TGTGCCAGCAGTGAAGCGATAACTTCTTACAGGGGCAATCAGCCCCAGCATTTT; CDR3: CASSEAITSYRGNQPQHF
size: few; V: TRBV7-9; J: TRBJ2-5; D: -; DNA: TGTGCCAGCAGCCCCTGGTCCAGGAGAGAGACCCAGTACTTC; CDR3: CASSPWSRRETQYF
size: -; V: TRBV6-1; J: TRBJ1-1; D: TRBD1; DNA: TGTGCCAGCAGCCGGACAGGGGGGAACACTGAAGCTTTCTTT; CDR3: CASSRTGGNTEAFF
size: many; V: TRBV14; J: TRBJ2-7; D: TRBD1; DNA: TGTGCCAGCAGCCAAACGAACAGGGGCGAGCAGTACTTC; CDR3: CASSQTNRGEQYF
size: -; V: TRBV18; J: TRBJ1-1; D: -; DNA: TGTGCCAGCTCACCACGGGGGTTTCCGAACACTGAAGCTTTCTTT; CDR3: CASSPRGFPNTEAFF
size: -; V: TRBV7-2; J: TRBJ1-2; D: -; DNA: TGTGCCAGCAGCTTATCACGGGGGTACGGCTACACCTTC; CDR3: CASSLSRGYGYTF
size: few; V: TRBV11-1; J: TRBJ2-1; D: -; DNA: TGTGCCAGCAGCTTACCCGGGATGAGTGGCAATGAGCAGTTCTTC; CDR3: CASSLPGMSGNEQFF
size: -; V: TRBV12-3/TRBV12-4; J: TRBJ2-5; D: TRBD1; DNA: TGTGCCAGCAGTATTTCCGGGACAGGGTACGAGACCCAGTACTTC; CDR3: CASSISGTGYETQYF
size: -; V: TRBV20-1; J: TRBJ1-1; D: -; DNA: TGCAGTGCTAGAGATGGACAGTTGAACACTGAAGCTTTCTTT; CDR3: CSARDGQLNTEAFF
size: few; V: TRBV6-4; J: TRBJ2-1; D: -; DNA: TGTGCCAGCAACTGGACTACTAAACAATCCGGTCGGTACAATGAGCAGTTCTTC; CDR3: CASNWTTKQSGRYNEQFF
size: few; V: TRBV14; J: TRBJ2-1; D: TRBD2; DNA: TGTGCCAGCAGCCGGGGGACTAGCCCTGAGCAGTTCTTC; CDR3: CASSRGTSPEQFF
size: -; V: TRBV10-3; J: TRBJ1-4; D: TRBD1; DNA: TGTGCCATCCGACAGGGAATGAATGAAAAACTGTTTTTT; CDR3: CAIRQGMNEKLFF
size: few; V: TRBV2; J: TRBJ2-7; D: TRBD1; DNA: TGTGCCAGCAGTCCCGGGACAGGGTTCAAGCAGTACTTC; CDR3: CASSPGTGFKQYF
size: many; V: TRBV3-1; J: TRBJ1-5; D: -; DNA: TGTGCCAGCAGCCTGGGGACTGGCCGGCGGCCCCAGCATTTT; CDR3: CASSLGTGRRPQHF
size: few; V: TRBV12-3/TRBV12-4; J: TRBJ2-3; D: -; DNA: TGTGCCAGCAGTTTTATGGGGGGCGGCACAGATACGCAGTATTTT; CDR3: CASSFMGGGTDTQYF
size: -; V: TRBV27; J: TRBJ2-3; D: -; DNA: TGTGCCAGCAGTTTATCGTACGGCGGGACAGATACGCAGTATTTT; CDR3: CASSLSYGGTDTQYF